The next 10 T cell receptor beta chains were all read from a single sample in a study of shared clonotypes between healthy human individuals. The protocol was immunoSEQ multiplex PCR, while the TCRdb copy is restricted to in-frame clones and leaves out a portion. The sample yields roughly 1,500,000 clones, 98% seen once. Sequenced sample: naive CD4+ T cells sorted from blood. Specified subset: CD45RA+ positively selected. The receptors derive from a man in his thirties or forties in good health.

CDR3 bases: TGTGCCAGCAGGATCCCGGGACCCCACCGGGAGACCCAGTACTTC. Encoded protein: CASRIPGPHRETQYF. The chain recombines TRBV2 with TRBJ2-5; D may match TRBD1 or TRBD2 (5 bases each). This CDR3 is 15 amino acids long. V shed 6 bases and J shed 5 bases, with 19 bases lying between them. CDR1 and CDR2 from the germline V gene are SNHLY and FYNNEI. Together with reference TRBV2 and TRBJ2-5, the CDR3 gives the full variable domain: EPEVTQTPSHQVTQMGQEVILRCVPISNHLYFYWYRQILGQKVEFLVSFYNNEISEKSEIFDDQFSVERPDGSNFTLKIRSTKLEDSAMYFCASRIPGPHRETQYFGPGTRLLVL.

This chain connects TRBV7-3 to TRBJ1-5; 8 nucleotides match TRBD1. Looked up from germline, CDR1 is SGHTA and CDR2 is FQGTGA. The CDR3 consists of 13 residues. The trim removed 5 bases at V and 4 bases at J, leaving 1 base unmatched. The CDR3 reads CASSQGANQPQHF. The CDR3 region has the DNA TGTGCCAGCAGCCAGGGGGCGAATCAGCCCCAGCATTTT.

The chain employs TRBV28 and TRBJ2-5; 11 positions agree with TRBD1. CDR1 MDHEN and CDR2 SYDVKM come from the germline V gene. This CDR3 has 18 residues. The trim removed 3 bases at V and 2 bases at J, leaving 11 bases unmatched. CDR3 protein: CASSFREKDRGRQETQYF. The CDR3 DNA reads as TGTGCCAGCAGTTTCCGGGAAAAGGACAGGGGGCGACAAGAGACCCAGTACTTC.

In DNA, the CDR3 is TGTGCCAGCAGCTCCGATAGCAATCAGCCCCAGCATTTT. Encoded protein: CASSSDSNQPQHF. The chain carries TRBV9 and TRBJ1-5; D not certain. The V and J ends lost 4 bases and 0 bases respectively, with 5 bases between them. The germline gives CDR1 SGDLS, CDR2 YYNGEE. This CDR3 is 13 amino acids long.

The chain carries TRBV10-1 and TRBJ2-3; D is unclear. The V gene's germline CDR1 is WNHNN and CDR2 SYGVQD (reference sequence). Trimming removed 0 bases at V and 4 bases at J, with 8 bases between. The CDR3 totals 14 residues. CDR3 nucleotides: TGCGCCAGCAGTGAGTCGAATTCCGCAGATACGCAGTATTTT. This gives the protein CASSESNSADTQYF.

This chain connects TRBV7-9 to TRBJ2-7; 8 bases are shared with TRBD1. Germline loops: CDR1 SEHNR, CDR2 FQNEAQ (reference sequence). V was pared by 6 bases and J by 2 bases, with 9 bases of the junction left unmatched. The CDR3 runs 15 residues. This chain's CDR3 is CASSQRQGWAYEQYF. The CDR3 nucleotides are TGTGCCAGCAGTCAGCGACAGGGGTGGGCCTACGAGCAGTACTTC.

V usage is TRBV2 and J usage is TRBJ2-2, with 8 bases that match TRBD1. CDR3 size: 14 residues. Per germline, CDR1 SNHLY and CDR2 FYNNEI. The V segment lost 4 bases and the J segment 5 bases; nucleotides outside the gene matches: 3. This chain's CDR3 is CASSGQGATGELFF. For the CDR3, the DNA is TGTGCCAGCAGTGGTCAGGGGGCAACCGGGGAGCTGTTTTTT.

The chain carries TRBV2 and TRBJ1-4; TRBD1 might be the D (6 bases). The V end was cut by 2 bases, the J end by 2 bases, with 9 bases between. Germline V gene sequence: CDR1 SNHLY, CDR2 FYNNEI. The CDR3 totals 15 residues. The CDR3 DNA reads TGTGCCAGCAGTGAAAGGACAGCTACTAATGAAAAACTGTTTTTT. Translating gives CASSERTATNEKLFF.

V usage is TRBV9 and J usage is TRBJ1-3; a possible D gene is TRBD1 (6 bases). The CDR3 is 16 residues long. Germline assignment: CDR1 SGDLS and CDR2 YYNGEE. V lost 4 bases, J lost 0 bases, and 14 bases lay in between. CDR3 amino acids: CASSPPGQNSGNTIYF. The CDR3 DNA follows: TGTGCCAGCAGCCCTCCGGGACAAAACTCTGGAAACACCATATATTTT.

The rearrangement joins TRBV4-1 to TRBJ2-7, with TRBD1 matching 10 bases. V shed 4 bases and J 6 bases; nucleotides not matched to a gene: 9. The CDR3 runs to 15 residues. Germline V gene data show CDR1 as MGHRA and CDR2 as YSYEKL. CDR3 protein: CASSLRDRGLVEQYF. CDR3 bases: TGCGCCAGCAGCCTCCGGGACAGGGGTTTAGTCGAGCAGTACTTC.